A single sample gave rise to the 2 T cell receptor beta chains below, sequenced in a study of blood T cell repertoires in COVID-19. Some clones are missing from TCRdb's copy, which holds only in-frame ones; the method was immunoSEQ multiplex PCR. In the table there are more than 200,000 clones, 87% of which are singletons. The source material was PBMCs or T cells enriched from blood (not recorded which). All receptors derive from a woman aged 25-40 years with acute COVID-19.

The V call is TRBV11-2, the J call TRBJ2-1, with unresolved D. Germline V gene sequence: CDR1 SGHAT, CDR2 FQNNGV. V was clipped by 0 bases and J by 4 bases, with 10 bases between them. The CDR3 runs 15 residues. In nucleotides, the CDR3 is TGTGCCAGCAGCTTAGATCGCCAGAATTACAATGAGCAGTTCTTC. This codes for CASSLDRQNYNEQFF. Full variable domain (remainder filled in from reference TRBV11-2 and TRBJ2-1): EAGVAQSPRYKIIEKRQSVAFWCNPISGHATLYWYQQILGQGPKLLIQFQNNGVVDDSQLPKDRFSAERLKGVDSTLKIQPAKLEDSAVYLCASSLDRQNYNEQFFGPGTRLTVL.

In nucleotides, the CDR3 is TGTGCCAGCAGTCTCGGACTAGCGGGGAGCAATGAGCAGTTCTTC. Its translation is CASSLGLAGSNEQFF. The chain couples TRBV2 to TRBJ2-1; 12 bases match TRBD2. Germline CDR1 and CDR2: SNHLY and FYNNEI. V trimming: 5 bases; J trimming: 6 bases; junction bases outside the gene matches: 5. The CDR3 runs to 15 residues. Variable domain in full (rest from reference TRBV2 and TRBJ2-1): EPEVTQTPSHQVTQMGQEVILRCVPISNHLYFYWYRQILGQKVEFLVSFYNNEISEKSEIFDDQFSVERPDGSNFTLKIRSTKLEDSAMYFCASSLGLAGSNEQFFGPGTRLTVL.